The clone carrying this TCR beta chain was seen more than once but under ten times. What it recognizes is unknown. Preparation of the unsorted libraries drew on 2 million PBMCs stored at -80 C. The record originates from a study of neurological immune-mediated disorders. Study-wide points: In HTLV-1-associated myelopathy, TCR clonal expansion was greatest, whereas multiple sclerosis had the least, falling below healthy controls. No sharing of CDR3 amino acid sequences was observed among expanded clones across subjects, suggesting private repertoires in all groups.

The CDR3 spans 15 residues. From germline, CDR1 is MNHEY and CDR2 SVGAGI. The V segment lost 4 bases and the J segment 7 bases; nucleotides outside the gene matches: 1. 5'RACE employing 10-nucleotide random UMIs yielded the cDNA. TCRdb analysed the 5' RACE reads with MiXCR anew, one entry per CDR3 protein. Among roughly 62,000 distinct CDR3 sequences listed, under 3% were seen once. The sequenced sample was PBMCs. The sequence was collected from a man aged 45-65 years with multiple sclerosis. The genes are TRBV6-5 and TRBJ2-1, with 16 nucleotides matching TRBD2. The CDR3 protein is CASSSGLAGGNEQFF. CDR3 in DNA: TGTGCCAGCAGTTCGGGACTAGCGGGGGGGAATGAGCAGTTCTTC.